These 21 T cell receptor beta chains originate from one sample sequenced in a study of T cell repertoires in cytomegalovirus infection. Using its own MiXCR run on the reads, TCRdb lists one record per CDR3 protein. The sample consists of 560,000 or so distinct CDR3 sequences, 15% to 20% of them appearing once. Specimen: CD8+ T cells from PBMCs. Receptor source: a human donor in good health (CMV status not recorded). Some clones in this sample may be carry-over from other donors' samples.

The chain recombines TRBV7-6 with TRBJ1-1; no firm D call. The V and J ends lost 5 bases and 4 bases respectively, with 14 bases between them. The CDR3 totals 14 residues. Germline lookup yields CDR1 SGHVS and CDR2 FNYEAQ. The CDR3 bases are TGTGCCAGCAGCCCGAATAGGCTTTTCACTGAAGCTTTCTTT. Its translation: CASSPNRLFTEAFF.

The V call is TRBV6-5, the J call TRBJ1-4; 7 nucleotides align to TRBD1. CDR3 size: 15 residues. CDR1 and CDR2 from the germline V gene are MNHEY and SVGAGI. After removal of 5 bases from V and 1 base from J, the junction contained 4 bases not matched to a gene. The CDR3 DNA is TGTGCCAGCAGTGAGGGGGCCGGAACTAATGAAAAACTGTTTTTT. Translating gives CASSEGAGTNEKLFF.

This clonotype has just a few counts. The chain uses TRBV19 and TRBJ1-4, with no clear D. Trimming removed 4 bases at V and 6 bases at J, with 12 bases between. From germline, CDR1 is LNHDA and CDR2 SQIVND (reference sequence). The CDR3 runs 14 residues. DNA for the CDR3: TGTGCCAGTAGTACGGAGGGTGTGGATGAAAAACTGTTTTTT. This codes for CASSTEGVDEKLFF.

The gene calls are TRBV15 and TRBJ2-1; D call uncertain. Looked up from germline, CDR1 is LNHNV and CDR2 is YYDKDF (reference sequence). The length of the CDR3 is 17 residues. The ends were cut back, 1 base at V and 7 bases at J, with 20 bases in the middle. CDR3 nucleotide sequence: TGTGCCACCAGCAGAGTACAATTACTTACAGTTACAAATGAGCAGTTCTTC. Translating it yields CATSRVQLLTVTNEQFF.

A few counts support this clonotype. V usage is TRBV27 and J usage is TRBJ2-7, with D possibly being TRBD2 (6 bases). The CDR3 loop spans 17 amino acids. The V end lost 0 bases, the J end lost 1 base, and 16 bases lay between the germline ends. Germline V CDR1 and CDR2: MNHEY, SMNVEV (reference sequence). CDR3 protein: CASSLSMRDAPSYEQYF. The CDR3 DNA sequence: TGTGCCAGCAGTTTATCAATGCGGGACGCGCCTTCCTACGAGCAGTACTTC.

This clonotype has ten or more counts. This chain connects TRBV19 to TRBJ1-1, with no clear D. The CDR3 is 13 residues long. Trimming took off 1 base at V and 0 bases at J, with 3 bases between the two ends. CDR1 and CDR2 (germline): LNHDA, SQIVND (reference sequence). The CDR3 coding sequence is TGTGCCAGTAGTATAGGGGTGAACACTGAAGCTTTCTTT. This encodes CASSIGVNTEAFF.

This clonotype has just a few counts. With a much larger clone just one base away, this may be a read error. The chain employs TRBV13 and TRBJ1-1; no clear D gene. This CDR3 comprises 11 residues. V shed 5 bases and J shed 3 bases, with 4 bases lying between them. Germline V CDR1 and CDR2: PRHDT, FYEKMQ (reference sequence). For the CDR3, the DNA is TGTGCCAGCAGCCACTACACTGAAGCTTTCTTT. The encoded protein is CASSHYTEAFF.

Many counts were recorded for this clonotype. In nucleotides, the CDR3 is TGTGCCATCAAGGGCATAGGGGAGTTAGCTAACTATGGCTACACCTTC. It specifies CAIKGIGELANYGYTF. The rearrangement links TRBV10-3 to TRBJ1-2, with D possibly TRBD1 on 5 matching bases. Germline CDR1 ENHRY, CDR2 SYGVKD. The CDR3 consists of 16 residues. V dropped 7 bases and J dropped 0 bases, with 18 bases sitting between them.

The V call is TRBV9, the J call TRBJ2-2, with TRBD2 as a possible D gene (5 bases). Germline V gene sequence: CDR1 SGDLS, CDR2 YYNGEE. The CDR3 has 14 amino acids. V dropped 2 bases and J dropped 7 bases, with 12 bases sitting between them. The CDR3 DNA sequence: TGTGCCAGCAGCGTGGGAACCCGGGACGGGGAGCTGTTTTTT. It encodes CASSVGTRDGELFF.

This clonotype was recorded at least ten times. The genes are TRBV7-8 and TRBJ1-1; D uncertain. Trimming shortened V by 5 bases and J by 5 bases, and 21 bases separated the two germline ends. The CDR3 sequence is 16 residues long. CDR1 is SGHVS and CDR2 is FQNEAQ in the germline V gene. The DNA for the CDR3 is TGTGCCAGCAGCGCGGACCAGTCGGCGCCGAGGACTGAAGCTTTCTTT. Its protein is CASSADQSAPRTEAFF.

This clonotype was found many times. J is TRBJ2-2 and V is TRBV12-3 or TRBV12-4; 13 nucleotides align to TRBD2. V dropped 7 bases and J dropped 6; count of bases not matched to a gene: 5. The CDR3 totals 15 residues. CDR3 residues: CASNKGLAGAGELFF. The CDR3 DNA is TGTGCCAGCAATAAAGGACTAGCGGGAGCCGGGGAGCTGTTTTTT.

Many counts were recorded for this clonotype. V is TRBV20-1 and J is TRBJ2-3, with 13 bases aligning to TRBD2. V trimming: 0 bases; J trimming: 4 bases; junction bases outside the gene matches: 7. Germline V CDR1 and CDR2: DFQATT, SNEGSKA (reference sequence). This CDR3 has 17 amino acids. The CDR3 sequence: CSARDEGTSGVADTQYF. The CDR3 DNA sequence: TGCAGTGCTAGAGATGAGGGGACTAGCGGGGTAGCAGATACGCAGTATTTT.

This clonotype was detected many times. The CDR3 DNA is TGTGCCAGCAGTTTAAGCAGGGCGGATACGCAGTATTTT. Translated: CASSLSRADTQYF. The rearrangement uses TRBV27 and TRBJ2-3; a possible D gene is TRBD1 (5 bases). The CDR3 loop spans 13 amino acids. Germline V gives CDR1 MNHEY, CDR2 SMNVEV (reference sequence). Trimming removed 2 bases from V and 6 bases from J, with 9 bases in between.

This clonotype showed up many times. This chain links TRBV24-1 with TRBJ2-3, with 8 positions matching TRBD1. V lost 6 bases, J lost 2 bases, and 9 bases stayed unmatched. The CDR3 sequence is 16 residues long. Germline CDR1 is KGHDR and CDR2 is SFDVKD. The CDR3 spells CATSSNRDRPTDTQYF. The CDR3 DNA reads TGTGCCACCAGTTCCAATCGGGACAGGCCCACAGATACGCAGTATTTT.

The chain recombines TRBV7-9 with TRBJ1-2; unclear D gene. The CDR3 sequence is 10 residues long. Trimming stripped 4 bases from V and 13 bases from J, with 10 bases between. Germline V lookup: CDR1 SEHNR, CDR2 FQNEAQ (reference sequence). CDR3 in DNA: TGTGCCAGCAGCTCATCACTCCTCACCTTC. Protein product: CASSSSLLTF.

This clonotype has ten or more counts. CDR3: CASRAGSSYNEQFF. The CDR3 DNA sequence: TGTGCCAGCAGGGCGGGAAGCTCCTACAATGAGCAGTTCTTC. The J gene is TRBJ2-1, the V gene TRBV4-2; D may be TRBD2 (6 bases). The CDR3 covers 14 residues. CDR1 and CDR2 from the germline V gene are LGHNA and YNFKEQ. V shed 6 bases and J shed 0 bases, with 9 bases lying between them.

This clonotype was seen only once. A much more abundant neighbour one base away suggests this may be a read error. CDR3 DNA sequence: TGTGCCAGCAGCTTTGACAGCTCAAATAAGCAGTTCTTC. Its translation is CASSFDSSNKQFF. V usage is TRBV7-2 and J usage is TRBJ2-1; D perhaps matches TRBD1 (5 bases). Trimming took off 3 bases at V and 11 bases at J, with 14 bases between the two ends. The CDR3 runs to 13 residues. Germline CDR1 is SGHTA and CDR2 is FQGNSA.

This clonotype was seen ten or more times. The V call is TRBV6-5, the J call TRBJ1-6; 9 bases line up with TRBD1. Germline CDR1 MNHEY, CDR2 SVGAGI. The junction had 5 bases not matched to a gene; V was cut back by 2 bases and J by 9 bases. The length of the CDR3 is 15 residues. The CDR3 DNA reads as TGTGCCAGCAGTTACCGGGACAGGGCGGGTTCACCCCTCCACTTT. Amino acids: CASSYRDRAGSPLHF.

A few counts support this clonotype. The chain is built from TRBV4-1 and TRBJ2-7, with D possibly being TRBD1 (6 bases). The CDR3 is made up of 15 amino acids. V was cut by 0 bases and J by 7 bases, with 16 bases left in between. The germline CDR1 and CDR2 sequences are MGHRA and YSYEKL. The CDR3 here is CASSQDGQGLGEQYF. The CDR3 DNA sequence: TGCGCCAGCAGCCAAGATGGTCAGGGGCTGGGGGAGCAGTACTTC.

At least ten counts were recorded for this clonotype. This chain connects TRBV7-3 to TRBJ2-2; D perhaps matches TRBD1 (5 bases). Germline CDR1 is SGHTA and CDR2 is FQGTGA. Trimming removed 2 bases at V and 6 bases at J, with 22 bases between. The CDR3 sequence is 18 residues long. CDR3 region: CASSLAPTVVRLPGELFF. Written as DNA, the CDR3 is TGTGCCAGCAGCTTAGCCCCGACAGTTGTTAGGCTTCCCGGGGAGCTGTTTTTT.

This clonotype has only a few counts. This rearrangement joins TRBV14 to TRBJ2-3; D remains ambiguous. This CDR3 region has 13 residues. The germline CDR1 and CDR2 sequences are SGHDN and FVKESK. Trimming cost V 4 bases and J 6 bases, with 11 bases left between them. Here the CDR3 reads CASSPVLLDTQYF. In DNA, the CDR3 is TGTGCCAGCAGCCCAGTTCTTTTGGATACGCAGTATTTT.